The following is a TCR beta chain sequence with its context. Its antigen is not known. Punch biopsies of lesional scalp, plus peripheral blood, were taken from alopecia areata patients. T lymphocytes (CD4+ and CD8+) were sorted from PBMCs. It was cDNA, reverse transcribed from extracted RNA, that served as the sequencing template. Only in-frame clones appear in the TCRdb table, and some are missing; sequencing was by immunoSEQ multiplex PCR. The table lists 25,000 to 40,000 clones, about 80% of them singletons, with 15% to 20% in the top ten. This CDR3 spans 15 amino acids. Trimming took 1 base from V and 3 from J, leaving 13 bases between them. Germline V CDR1 and CDR2: SNHLY, FYNNEI. The entry originates in a study of CD8+ T cells in alopecia areata. Broader study findings: Scalp samples also yield sequences from resident alphabeta T cells of normal skin. The study found higher clonality in lesional than normal scalp, especially in alopecia totalis/universalis.

This TCR came from a human donor with alopecia areata. The sample consisted of NKG2D-low CD8+ T cells sorted from blood. V is TRBV2 and J is TRBJ2-7; D call uncertain. This chain's CDR3 is CASSEDGQVIYEQYF. The CDR3 bases are TGTGCCAGCAGTGAAGATGGGCAGGTGATCTACGAGCAGTACTTC.